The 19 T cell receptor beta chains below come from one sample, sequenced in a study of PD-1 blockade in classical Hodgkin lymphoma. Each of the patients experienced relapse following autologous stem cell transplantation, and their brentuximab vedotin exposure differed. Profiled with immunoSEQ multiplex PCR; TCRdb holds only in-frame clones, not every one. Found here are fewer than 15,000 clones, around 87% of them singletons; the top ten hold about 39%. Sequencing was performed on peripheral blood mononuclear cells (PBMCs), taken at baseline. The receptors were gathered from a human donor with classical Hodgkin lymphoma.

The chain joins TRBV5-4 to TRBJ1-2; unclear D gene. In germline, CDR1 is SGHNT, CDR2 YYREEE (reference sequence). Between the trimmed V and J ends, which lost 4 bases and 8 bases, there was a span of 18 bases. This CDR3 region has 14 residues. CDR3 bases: TGTGCCAGCAGCCCGGGGATTTTCTCGGGGGGCTACACCTTC. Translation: CASSPGIFSGGYTF. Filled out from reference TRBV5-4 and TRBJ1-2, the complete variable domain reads ETGVTQSPTHLIKTRGQQVTLRCSSQSGHNTVSWYQQALGQGPQFIFQYYREEENGRGNFPPRFSGLQFPNYSSELNVNALELDDSALYLCASSPGIFSGGYTFGSGTRLTVV.

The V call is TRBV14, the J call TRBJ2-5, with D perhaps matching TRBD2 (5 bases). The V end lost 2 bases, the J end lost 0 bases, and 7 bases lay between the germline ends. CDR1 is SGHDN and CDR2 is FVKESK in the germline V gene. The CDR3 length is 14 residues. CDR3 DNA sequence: TGTGCCAGCAGCCAATTGAGGGACCAAGAGACCCAGTACTTC. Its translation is CASSQLRDQETQYF.

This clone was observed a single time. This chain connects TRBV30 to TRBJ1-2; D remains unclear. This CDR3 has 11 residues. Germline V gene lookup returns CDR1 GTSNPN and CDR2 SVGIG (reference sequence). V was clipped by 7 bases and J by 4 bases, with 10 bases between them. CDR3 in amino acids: CASLNFYGYTF. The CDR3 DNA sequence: TGTGCCTCGCTAAATTTCTATGGCTACACCTTC.

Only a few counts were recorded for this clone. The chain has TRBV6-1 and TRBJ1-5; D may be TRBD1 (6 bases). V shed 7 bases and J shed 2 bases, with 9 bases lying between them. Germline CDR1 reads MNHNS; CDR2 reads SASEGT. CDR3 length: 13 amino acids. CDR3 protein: CASTGVRNQPQHF. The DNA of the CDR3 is TGTGCCAGCACAGGGGTGCGCAATCAGCCCCAGCATTTT.

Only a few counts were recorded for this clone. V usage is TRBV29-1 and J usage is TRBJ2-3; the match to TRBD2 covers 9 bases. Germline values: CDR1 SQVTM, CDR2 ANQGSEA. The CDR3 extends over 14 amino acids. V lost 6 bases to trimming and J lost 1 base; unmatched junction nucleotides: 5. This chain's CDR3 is CSVKRTSGTDTQYF. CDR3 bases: TGCAGCGTCAAACGGACTAGCGGCACAGATACGCAGTATTTT.

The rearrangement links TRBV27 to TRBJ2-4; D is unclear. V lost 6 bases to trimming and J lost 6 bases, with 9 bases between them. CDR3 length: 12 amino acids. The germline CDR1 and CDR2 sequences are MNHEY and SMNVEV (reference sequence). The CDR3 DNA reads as TGTGCCAGCAGCGCGGCGAGAAACATTCAGTACTTC. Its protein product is CASSAARNIQYF.

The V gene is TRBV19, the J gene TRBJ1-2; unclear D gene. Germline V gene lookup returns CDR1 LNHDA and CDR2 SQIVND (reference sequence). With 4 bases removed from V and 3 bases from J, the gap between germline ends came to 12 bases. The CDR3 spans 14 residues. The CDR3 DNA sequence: TGTGCCAGTAGTACCCCGGCCGGCTACTATGGCTACACCTTC. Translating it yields CASSTPAGYYGYTF.

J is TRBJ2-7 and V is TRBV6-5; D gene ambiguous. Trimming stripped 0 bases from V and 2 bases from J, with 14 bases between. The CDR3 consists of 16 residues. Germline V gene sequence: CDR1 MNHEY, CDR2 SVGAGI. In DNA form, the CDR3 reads TGTGCCAGCAGTTACTCGATGCAAATTCCGACCTACGAGCAGTACTTC. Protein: CASSYSMQIPTYEQYF.

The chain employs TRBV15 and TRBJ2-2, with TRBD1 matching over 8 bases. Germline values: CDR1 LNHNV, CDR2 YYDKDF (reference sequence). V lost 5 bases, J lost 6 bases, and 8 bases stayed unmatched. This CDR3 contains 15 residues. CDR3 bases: TGTGCCACCAGCGCCAGACAGGGGACCGCCGGGGAGCTGTTTTTT. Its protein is CATSARQGTAGELFF.

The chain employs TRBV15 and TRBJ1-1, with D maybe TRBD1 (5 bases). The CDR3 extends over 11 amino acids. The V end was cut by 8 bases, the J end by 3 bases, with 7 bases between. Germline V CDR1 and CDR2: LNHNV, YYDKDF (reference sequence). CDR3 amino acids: CATQGYTEAFF. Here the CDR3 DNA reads TGTGCCACCCAGGGTTACACTGAAGCTTTCTTT. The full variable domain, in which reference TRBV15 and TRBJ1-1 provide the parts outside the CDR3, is DAMVIQNPRYQVTQFGKPVTLSCSQTLNHNVMYWYQQKSSQAPKLLFHYYDKDFNNEADTPDNFQSRRPNTSFCFLDIRSPGLGDTAMYLCATQGYTEAFFGQGTRLTVV.

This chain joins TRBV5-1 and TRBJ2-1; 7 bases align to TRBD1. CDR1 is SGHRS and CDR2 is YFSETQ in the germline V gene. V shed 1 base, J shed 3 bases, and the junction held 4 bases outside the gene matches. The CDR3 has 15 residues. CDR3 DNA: TGCGCCAGCAGCTTGATGGGACAGATCTACAATGAGCAGTTCTTC. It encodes CASSLMGQIYNEQFF.

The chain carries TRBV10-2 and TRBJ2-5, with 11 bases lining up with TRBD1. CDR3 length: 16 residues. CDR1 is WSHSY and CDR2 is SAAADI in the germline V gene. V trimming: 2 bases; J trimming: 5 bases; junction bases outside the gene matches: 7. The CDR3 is CASSEKGQGDWETQYF. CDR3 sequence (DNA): TGCGCCAGCAGTGAGAAGGGACAGGGGGACTGGGAGACCCAGTACTTC.

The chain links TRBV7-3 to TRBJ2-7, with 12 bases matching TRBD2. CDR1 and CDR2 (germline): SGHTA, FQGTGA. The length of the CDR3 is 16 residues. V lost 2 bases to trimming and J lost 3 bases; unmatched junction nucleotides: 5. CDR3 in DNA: TGTGCCAGCAGCTTACAGCCGACTAGCGGGGGCTACGAGCAGTACTTC. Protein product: CASSLQPTSGGYEQYF.

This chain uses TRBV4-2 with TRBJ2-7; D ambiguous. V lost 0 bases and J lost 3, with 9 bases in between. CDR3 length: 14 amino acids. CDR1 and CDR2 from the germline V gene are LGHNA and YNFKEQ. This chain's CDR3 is CASSQDWAGYEQYF. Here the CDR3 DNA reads TGTGCCAGCAGCCAAGATTGGGCAGGCTACGAGCAGTACTTC.

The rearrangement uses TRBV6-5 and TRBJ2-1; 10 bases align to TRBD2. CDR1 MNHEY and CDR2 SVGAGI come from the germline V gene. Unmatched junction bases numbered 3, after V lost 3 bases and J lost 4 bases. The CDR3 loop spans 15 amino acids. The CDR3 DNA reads TGTGCCAGCAGTTATTCTAGCGGGGGTTACAATGAGCAGTTCTTC. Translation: CASSYSSGGYNEQFF.

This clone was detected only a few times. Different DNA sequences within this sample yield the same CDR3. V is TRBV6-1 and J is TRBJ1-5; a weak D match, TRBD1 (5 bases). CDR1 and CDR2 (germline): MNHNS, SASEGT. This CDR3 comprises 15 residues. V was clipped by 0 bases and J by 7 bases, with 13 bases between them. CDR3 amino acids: CASSEAGAGPQPQHF. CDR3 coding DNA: TGTGCCAGCAGTGAAGCTGGGGCAGGGCCCCAGCCCCAGCATTTT.

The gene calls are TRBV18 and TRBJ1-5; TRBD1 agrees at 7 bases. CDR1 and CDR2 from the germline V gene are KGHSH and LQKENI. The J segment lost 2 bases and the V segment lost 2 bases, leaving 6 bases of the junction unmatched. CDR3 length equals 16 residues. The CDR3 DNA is TGTGCCAGCTCACCATCCCAGGGGGACCGCAATCAGCCCCAGCATTTT. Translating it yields CASSPSQGDRNQPQHF.

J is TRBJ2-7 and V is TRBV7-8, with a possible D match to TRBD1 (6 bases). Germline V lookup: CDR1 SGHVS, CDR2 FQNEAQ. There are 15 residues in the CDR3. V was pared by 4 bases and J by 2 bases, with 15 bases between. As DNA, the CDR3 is TGTGCCAGCAGCTCAAAAAGAGGACAGACCTACGAGCAGTACTTC. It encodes CASSSKRGQTYEQYF.

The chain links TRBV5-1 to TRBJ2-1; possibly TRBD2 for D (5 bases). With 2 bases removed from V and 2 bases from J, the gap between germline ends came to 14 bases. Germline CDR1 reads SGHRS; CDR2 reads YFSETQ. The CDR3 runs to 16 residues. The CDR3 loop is CASSFQGLPTYNEQFF. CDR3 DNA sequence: TGCGCCAGCAGCTTCCAAGGACTCCCTACCTACAATGAGCAGTTCTTC.